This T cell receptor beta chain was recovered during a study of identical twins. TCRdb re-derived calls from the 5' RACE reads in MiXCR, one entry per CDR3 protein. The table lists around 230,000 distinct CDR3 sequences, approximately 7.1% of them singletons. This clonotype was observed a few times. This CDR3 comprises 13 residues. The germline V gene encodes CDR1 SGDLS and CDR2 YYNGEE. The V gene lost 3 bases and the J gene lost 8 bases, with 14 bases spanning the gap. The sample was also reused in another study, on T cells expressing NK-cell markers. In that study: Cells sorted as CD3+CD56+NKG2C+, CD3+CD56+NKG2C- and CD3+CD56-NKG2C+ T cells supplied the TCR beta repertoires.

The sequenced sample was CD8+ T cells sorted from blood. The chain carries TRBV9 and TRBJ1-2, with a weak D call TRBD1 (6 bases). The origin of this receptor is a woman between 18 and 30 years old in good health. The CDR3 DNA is TGTGCCAGCAGCGCTGCAGGGGATCTGGGCTACACCTTC. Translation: CASSAAGDLGYTF.